This T cell receptor beta chain was identified during a study of T-cell reconstitution after alpha-beta-depleted transplantation in children. A TCRbeta library incorporating unique molecular identifiers was prepared. MiXCR, run by TCRdb on the PCR reads, gives a single entry per CDR3 protein. The sample records fewer than 90,000 distinct CDR3 sequences, 6% to 8% being singletons. At least ten counts were recorded for this clonotype. The CDR3 is 13 amino acids. The germline V gene has CDR1 SEHNR and CDR2 FQNEAQ (reference sequence). Trimming stripped 5 bases from V and 3 bases from J, with 11 bases between.

The chain combines TRBV7-9 with TRBJ2-7; possible D gene TRBD2, 6 bases. Sequencing was performed on PBMCs from the stem cell graft donor, taken from the stem cell graft. This TCR came from a human donor who donated a stem cell graft to a child with acute lymphoblastic leukemia. The CDR3 nucleotides are TGTGCCAGCAGCCGCGGGGACGGCTACGAGCAGTACTTC. This codes for CASSRGDGYEQYF.